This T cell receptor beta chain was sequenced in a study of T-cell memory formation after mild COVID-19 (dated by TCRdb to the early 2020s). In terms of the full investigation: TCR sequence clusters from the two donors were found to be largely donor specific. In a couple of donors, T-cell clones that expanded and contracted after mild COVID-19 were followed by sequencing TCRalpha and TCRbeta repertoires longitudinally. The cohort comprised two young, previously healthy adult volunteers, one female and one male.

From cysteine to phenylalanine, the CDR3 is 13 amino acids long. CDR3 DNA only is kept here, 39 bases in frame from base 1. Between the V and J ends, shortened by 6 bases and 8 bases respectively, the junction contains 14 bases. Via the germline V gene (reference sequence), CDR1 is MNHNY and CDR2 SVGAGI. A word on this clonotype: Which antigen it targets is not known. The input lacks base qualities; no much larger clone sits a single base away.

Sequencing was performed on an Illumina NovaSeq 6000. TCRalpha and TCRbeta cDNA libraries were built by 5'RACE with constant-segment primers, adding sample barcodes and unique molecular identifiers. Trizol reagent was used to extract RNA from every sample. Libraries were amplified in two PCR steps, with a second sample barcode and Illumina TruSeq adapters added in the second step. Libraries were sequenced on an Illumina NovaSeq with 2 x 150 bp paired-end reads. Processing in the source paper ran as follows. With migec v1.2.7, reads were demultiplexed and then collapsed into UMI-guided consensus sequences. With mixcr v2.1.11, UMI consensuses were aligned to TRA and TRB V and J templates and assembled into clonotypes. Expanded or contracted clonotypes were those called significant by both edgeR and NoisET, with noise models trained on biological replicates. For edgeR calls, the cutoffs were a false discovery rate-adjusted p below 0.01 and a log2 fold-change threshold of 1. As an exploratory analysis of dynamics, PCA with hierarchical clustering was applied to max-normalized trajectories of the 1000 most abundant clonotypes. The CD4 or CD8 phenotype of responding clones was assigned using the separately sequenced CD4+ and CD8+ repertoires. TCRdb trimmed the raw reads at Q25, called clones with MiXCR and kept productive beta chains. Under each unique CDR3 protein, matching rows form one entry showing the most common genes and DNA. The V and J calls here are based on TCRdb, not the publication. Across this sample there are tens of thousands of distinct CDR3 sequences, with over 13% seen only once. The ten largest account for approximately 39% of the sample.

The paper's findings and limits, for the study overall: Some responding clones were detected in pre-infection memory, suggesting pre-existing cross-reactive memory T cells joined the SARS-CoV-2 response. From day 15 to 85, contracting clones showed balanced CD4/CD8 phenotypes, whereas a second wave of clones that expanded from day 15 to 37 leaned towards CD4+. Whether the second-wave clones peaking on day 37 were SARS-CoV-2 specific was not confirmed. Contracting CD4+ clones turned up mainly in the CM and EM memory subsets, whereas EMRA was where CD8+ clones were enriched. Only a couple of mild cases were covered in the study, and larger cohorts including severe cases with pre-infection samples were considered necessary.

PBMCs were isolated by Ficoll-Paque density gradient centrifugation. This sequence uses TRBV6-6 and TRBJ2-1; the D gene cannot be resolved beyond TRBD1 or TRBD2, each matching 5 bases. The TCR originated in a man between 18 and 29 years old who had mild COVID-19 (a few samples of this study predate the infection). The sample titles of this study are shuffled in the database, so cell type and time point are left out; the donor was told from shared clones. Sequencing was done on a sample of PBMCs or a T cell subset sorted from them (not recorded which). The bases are TGTGCCAGCAGGGGGACGCAGAGCGATGAGCAGTTCTTC. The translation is CASRGTQSDEQFF.